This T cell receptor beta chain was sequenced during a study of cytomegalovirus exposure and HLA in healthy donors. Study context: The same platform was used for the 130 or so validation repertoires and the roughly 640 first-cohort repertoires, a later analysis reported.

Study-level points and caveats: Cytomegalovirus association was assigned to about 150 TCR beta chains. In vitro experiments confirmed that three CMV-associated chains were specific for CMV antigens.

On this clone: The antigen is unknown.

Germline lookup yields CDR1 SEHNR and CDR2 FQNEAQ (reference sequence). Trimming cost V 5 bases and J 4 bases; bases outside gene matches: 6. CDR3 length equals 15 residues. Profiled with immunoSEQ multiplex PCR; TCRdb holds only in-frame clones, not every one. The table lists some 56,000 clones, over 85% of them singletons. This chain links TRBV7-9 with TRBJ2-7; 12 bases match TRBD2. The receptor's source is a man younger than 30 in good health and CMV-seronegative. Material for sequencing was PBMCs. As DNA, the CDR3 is TGTGCCAGCAGCCTTCGGACTAGCGGGAATTACGAGCAGTACTTC. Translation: CASSLRTSGNYEQYF.